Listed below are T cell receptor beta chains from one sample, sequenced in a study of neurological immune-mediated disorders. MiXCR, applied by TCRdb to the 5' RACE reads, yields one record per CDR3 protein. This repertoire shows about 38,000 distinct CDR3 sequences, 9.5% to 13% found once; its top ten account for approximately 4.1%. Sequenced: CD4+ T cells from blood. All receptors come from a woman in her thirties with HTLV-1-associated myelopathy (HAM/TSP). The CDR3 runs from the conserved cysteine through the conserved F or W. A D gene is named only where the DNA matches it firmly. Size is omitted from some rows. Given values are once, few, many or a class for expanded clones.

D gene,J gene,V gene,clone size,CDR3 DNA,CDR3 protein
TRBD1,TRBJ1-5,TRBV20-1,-,TGCAGTGCTAGACCCGGGCGGCAGGGGGACAATCAGCCCCAGCATTTT,CSARPGRQGDNQPQHF
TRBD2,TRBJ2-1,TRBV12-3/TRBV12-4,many,TGTGCCAGTTTGAGTAGCGGGGGGGCTGAGCAGTTCTTC,CASLSSGGAEQFF
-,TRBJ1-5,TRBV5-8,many,TGTGCCAGCAGCGTCCGCCCCAATCAGCCCCAGCATTTT,CASSVRPNQPQHF
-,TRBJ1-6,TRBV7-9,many,TGTGCCAGCAGCTTAGGGCAGAGCTATAATTCACCCCTCCACTTT,CASSLGQSYNSPLHF
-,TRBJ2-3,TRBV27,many,TGTGCCAGCAGTTTACTGGGCCGCTCAGGCACAGATACGCAGTATTTT,CASSLLGRSGTDTQYF
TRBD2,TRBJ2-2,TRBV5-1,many,TGCGCCAGCAGCTTTCCCCATCCAGCGGGGACCTCGAACACCGGGGAGCTGTTTTTT,CASSFPHPAGTSNTGELFF
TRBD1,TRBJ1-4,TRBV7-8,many,TGTGCCAGCAGCCAACGGACAGGGGGGAGTGAAAAACTGTTTTTT,CASSQRTGGSEKLFF
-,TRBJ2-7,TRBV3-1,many,TGTGCTTCCGGGACAATTTACGAGCAGTACTTC,CASGTIYEQYF
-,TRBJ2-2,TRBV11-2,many,TGTGCCAGCAGCTTGGGTCGGGGGGCGAAGAACACCGGGGAGCTGTTTTTT,CASSLGRGAKNTGELFF
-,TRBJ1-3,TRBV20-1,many,TGCAGTGCCGCGTGGGGAGGCTCTGGAAACACCATATATTTT,CSAAWGGSGNTIYF
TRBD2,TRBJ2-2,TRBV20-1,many,TGCAGTGCTAGAGATCAGCGCGGGGGAAGGGGCGGGGAGCTGTTTTTT,CSARDQRGGRGGELFF
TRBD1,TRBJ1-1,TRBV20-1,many,TGCAGTGCTCCACCGGGACAGGGGTTTCGGAACACTGAAGCTTTCTTT,CSAPPGQGFRNTEAFF
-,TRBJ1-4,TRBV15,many,TGTGCCACCAGCCCGGGGGGGCTCGGTGAAAAACTGTTTTTT,CATSPGGLGEKLFF
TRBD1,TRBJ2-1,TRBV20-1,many,TGCAGTGCTAGAGACCAGGGCAGGGGGATTGATGAGCAGTTCTTC,CSARDQGRGIDEQFF
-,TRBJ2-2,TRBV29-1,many,TGCAGCGTTCGTAGGGTGGGGATTAACACCGGGGAGCTGTTTTTT,CSVRRVGINTGELFF
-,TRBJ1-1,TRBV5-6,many,TGTGCCAGCAGCTTGTTCACTGAAGCTTTCTTT,CASSLFTEAFF
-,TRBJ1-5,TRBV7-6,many,TGTGCCAGCAGTTTAACAGATAGCAATCAGCCCCAGCATTTT,CASSLTDSNQPQHF
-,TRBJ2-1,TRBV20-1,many,TGCAGTGCTACCTCCTACAATGAGCAGTTCTTC,CSATSYNEQFF
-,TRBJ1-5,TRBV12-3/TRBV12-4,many,TGTGCCAGCAGTTTTTCCTCGAACAATCAGCCCCAGCATTTT,CASSFSSNNQPQHF
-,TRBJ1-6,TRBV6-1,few,TGTGCCAGCAGTGCACATGGGGGACGGACCTATAATTCACCCCTCCACTTT,CASSAHGGRTYNSPLHF